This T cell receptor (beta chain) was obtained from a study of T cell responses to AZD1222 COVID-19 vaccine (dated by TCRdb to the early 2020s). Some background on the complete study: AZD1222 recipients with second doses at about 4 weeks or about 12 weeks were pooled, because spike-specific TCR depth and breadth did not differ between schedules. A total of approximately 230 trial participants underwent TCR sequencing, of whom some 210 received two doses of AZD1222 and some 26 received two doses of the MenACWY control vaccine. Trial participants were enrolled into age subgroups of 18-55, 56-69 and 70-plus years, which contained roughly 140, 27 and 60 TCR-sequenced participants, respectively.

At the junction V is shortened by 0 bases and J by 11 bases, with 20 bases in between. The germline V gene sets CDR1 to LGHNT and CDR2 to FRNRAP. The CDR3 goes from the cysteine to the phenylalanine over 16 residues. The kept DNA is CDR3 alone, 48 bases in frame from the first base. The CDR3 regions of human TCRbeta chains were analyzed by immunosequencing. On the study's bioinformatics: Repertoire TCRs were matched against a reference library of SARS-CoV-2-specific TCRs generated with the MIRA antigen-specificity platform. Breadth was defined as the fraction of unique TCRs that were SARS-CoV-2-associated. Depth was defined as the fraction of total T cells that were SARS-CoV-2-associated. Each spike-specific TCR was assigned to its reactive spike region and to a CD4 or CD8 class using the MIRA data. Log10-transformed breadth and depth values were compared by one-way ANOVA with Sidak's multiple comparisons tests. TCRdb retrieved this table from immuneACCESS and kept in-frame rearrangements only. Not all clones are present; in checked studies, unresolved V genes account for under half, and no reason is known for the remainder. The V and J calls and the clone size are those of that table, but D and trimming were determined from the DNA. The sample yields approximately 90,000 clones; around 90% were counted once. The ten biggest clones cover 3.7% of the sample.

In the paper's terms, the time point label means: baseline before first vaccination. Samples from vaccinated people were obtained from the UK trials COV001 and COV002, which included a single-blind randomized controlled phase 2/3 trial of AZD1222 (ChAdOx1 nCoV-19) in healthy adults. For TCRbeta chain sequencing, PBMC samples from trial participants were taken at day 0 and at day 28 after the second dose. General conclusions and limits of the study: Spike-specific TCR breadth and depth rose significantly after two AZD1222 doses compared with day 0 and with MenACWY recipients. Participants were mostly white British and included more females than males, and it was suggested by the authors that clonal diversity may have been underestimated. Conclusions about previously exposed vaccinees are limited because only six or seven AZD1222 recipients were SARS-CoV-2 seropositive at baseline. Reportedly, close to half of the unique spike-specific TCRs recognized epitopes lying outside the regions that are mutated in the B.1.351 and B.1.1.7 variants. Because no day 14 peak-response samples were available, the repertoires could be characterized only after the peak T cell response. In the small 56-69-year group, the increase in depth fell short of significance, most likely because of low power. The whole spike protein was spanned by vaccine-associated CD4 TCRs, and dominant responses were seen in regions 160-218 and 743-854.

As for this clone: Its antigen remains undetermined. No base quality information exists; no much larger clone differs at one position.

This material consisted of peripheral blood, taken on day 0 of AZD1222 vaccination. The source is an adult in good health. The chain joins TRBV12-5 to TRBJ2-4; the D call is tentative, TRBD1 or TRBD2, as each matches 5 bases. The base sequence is TGTGCTAGTGGTTTGGTAAACTTTGGGACCGATGACGTTCAGTACTTC. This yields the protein CASGLVNFGTDDVQYF.